This record concerns one TCR beta chain sequence. Authors' analysis steps: ImmunoSEQ gave junction-only sequences without quality scores, so filtering differed. The assay was immunoSEQ multiplex PCR, and TCRdb's table has in-frame clones only and misses some. That table gives V, J and clone size, and the DNA gave D and trimming. The data hold some 2.3 million clones, with more than 85% observed a single time. Germline V lookup: CDR1 LNHDA, CDR2 SQIVND (reference sequence). Trimming took off 6 bases at V and 6 bases at J, with 14 bases between the two ends. There are 14 residues in the CDR3. The sample belongs to a study of shared clonotypes between healthy human individuals. Study-wide background: Donors were a couple of women and three men aged 18 to 49.

The J gene is TRBJ1-4, the V gene TRBV19; the D gene is possibly TRBD1 (5 bases). Sample: naive CD4+ T cells from PBMCs. Subset denoted: CD45RA+ positively selected. The sequence came from a man younger than 35 in good health. Some clones in this sample may be carry-over from other donors' samples. DNA for the CDR3: TGTGCCAGTAGCCCGGGTTGGGGCTATGAAAAACTGTTTTTT. It encodes CASSPGWGYEKLFF.